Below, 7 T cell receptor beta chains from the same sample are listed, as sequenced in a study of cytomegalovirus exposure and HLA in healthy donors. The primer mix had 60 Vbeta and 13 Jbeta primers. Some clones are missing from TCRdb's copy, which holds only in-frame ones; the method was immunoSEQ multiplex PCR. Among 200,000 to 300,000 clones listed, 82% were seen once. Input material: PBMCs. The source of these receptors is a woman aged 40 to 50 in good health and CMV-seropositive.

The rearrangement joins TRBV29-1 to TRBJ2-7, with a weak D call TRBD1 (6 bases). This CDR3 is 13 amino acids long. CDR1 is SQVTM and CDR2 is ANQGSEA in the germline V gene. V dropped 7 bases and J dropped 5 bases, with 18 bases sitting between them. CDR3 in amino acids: CSAAATGIHEQYF. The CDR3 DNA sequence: TGCAGCGCCGCCGCAACAGGGATTCACGAGCAGTACTTC.

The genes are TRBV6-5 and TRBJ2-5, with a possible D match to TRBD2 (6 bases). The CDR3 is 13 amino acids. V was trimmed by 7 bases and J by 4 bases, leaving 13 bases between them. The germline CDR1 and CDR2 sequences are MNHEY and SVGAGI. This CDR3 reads CASKTYSGETQYF. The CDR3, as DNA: TGTGCCAGCAAAACGTATAGCGGAGAGACCCAGTACTTC.

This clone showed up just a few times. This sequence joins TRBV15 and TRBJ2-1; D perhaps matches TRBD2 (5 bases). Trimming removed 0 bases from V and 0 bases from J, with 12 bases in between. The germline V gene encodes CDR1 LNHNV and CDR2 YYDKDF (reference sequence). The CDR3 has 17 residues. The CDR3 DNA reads TGTGCCACCAGCAGAGATCCCCCGGGGATCTCCTACAATGAGCAGTTCTTC. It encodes CATSRDPPGISYNEQFF.

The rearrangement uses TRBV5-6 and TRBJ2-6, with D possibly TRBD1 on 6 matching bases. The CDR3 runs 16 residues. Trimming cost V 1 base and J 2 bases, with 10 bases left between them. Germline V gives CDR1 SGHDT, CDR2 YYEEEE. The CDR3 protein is CASSLRWTAGANVLTF. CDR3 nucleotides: TGTGCCAGCAGCTTGCGGTGGACAGCTGGGGCCAACGTCCTGACTTTC.

The CDR3 here is CASSIDHEGAYGYTF. In nucleotides, the CDR3 is TGTGCCAGTAGTATAGATCATGAGGGGGCGTACGGCTACACCTTC. V is TRBV19 and J is TRBJ1-2; 7 bases agree with TRBD1. After removal of 0 bases from V and 8 bases from J, the junction contained 9 bases not matched to a gene. This CDR3 comprises 15 residues. Germline CDR1 and CDR2: LNHDA and SQIVND (reference sequence).

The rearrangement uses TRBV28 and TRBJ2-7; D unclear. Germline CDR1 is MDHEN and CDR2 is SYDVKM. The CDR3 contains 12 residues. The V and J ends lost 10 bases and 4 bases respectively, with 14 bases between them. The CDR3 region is CATLSALYEQYF. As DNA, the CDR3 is TGTGCCACACTCTCTGCCCTTTACGAGCAGTACTTC.

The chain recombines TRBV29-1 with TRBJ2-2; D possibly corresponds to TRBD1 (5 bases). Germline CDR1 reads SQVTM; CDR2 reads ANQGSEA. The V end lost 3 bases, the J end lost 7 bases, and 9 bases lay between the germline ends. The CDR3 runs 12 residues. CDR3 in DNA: TGCAGCGTTGAGCAAGGGGACGGGGAGCTGTTTTTT. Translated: CSVEQGDGELFF.